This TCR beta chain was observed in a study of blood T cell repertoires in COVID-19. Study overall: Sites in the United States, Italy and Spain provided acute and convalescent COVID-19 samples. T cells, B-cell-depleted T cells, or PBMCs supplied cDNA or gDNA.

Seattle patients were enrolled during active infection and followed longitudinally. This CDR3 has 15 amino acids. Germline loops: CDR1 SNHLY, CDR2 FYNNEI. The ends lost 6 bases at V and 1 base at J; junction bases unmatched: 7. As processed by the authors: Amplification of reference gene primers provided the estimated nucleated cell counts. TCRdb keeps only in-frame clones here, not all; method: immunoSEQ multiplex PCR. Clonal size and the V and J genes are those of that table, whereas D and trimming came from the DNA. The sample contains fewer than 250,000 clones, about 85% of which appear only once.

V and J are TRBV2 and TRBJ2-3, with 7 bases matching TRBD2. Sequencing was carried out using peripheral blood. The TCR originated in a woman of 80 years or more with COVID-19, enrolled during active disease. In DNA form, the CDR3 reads TGTGCCAGCAGGGCCCAAAGCGGGGGCACAGATACGCAGTATTTT. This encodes CASRAQSGGTDTQYF.